This T cell receptor (beta chain) stems from a study of breast tumors, draining lymph nodes, adjacent tissues. Trimming pared 7 bases from V and 1 base from J, leaving 13 bases between. CDR1 and CDR2 (germline): SQVTM, ANQGSEA. This CDR3 is built from 13 residues. MiXCR, applied by TCRdb to the multiplex PCR reads, yields one record per CDR3 protein. The top ten clones hold approximately 5% of a sample with roughly 100,000 distinct CDR3 sequences, about 30% of them seen once. Note on this clonotype: This may come from a read error, since a much larger clone is one base off.

Axillary draining lymph nodes of breast cancer patients supplied the node samples. This TCR was recovered from a female donor with breast cancer. Some clones in this sample may be carry-over from other donors' samples. The sample consisted of axillary lymph node tissue. The chain couples TRBV29-1 to TRBJ1-1; D call uncertain. For the CDR3, the DNA is TGCAGCGCTCACGACGCACGGAACACTGAAGCTTTCTTT. Residues: CSAHDARNTEAFF.